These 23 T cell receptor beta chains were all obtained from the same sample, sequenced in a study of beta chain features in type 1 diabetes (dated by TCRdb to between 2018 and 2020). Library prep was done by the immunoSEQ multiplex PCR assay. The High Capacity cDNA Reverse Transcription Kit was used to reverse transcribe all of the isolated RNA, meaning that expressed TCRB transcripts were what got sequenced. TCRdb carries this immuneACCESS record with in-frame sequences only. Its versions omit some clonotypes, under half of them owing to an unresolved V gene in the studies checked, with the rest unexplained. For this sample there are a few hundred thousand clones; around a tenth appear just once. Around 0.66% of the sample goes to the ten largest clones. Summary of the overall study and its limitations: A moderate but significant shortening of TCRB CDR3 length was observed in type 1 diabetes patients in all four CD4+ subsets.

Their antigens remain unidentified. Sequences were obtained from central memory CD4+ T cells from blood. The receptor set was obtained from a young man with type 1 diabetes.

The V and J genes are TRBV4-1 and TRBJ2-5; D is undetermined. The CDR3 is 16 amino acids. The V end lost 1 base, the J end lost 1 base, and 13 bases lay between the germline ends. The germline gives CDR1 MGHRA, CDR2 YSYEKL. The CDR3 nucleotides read TGCGCCAGCAGCCAAGGGAACCATATTGTCCAAGAGACCCAGTACTTC. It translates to CASSQGNHIVQETQYF.

In DNA, the CDR3 is TGTGCCAGCAGATCATATGGGACTAGCGGGAACCAAGAGACCCAGTACTTC. It yields the protein CASRSYGTSGNQETQYF. The chain is built from TRBV27 and TRBJ2-5; 13 bases are shared with TRBD2. After removal of 6 bases from V and 0 bases from J, the junction contained 7 bases not matched to a gene. Germline values: CDR1 MNHEY, CDR2 SMNVEV (reference sequence). The CDR3 covers 17 residues.

As DNA, the CDR3 is TGTGCCAGCAGCCCCCGCGGTAGCGGGACAACAGATACGCAGTATTTT. It codes for CASSPRGSGTTDTQYF. The chain uses TRBV9 and TRBJ2-3, with TRBD2 matching over 8 bases. The CDR3 covers 16 residues. V lost 4 bases to trimming and J lost 3 bases; unmatched junction nucleotides: 10. Germline CDR1 and CDR2: SGDLS and YYNGEE.

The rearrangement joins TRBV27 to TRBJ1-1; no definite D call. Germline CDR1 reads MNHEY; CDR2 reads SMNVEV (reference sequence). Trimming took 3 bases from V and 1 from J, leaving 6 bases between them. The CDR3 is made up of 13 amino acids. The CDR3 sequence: CASSFPGNTEAFF. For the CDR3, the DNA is TGTGCCAGCAGTTTCCCCGGGAACACTGAAGCTTTCTTT.

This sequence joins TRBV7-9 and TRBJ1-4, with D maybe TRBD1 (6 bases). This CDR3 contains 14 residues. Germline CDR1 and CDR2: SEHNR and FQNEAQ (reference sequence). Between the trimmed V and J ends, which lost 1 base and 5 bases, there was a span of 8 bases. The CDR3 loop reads CASSLGTDNEKLFF. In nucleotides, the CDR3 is TGTGCCAGCAGCTTAGGGACAGACAATGAAAAACTGTTTTTT. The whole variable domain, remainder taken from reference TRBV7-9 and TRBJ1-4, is DTGVSQNPRHKITKRGQNVTFRCDPISEHNRLYWYRQTLGQGPEFLTYFQNEAQLEKSRLLSDRFSAERPKGSFSTLEIQRTEQGDSAMYLCASSLGTDNEKLFFGSGTQLSVL.

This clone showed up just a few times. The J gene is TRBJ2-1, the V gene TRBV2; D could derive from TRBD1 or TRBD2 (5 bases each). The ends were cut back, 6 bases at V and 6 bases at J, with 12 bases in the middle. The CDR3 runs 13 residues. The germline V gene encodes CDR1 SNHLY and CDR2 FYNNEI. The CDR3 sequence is CASSPDGANEQFF. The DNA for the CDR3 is TGTGCCAGCAGCCCGGACGGGGCCAATGAGCAGTTCTTC.

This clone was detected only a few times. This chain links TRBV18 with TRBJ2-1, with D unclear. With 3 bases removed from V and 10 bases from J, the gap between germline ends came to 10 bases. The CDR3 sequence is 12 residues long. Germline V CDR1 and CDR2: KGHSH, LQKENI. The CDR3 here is CASSPERWEQFF. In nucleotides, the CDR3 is TGTGCCAGCTCACCGGAGAGATGGGAGCAGTTCTTC.

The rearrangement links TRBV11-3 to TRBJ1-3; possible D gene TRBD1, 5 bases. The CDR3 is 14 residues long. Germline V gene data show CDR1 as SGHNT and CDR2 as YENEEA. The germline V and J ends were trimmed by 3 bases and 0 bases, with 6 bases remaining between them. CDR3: CASSFDSSGNTIYF. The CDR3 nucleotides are TGTGCCAGCAGCTTCGACAGCTCTGGAAACACCATATATTTT.

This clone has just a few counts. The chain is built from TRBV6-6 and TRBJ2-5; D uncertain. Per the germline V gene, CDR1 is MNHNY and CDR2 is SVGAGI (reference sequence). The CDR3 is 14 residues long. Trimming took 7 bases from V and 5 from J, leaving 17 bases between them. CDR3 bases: TGTGCCAGCACCAGAGGACCACTTGGGGAGACCCAGTACTTC. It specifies CASTRGPLGETQYF.

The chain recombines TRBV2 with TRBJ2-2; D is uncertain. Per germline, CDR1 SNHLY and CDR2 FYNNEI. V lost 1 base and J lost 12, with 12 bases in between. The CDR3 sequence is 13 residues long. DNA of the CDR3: TGTGCCAGCAGTGAAGAGTCAAGGGTACAGCTGTTTTTT. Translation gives CASSEESRVQLFF.

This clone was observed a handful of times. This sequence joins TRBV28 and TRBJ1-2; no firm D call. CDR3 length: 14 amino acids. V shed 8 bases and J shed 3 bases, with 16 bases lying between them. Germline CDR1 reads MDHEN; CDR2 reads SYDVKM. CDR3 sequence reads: CASSAPGSYYGYTF. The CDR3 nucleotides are TGTGCCAGCTCAGCTCCGGGCTCGTACTATGGCTACACCTTC.

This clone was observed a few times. CDR3 sequence reads: CASSLGGGRRNQPQHF. Here the CDR3 DNA reads TGTGCCAGCAGCTTAGGGGGGGGCCGGCGCAATCAGCCCCAGCATTTT. The chain uses TRBV7-8 and TRBJ1-5, with D possibly matching TRBD1 (6 bases). Trimming shortened V by 1 base and J by 2 bases, and 12 bases separated the two germline ends. CDR1 SGHVS and CDR2 FQNEAQ come from the germline V gene. This CDR3 region has 16 residues.

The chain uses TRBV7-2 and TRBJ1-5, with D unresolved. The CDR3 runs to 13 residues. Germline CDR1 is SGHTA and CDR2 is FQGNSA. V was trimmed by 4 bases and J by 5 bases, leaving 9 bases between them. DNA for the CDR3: TGTGCCAGCAGCTCCCAGGTGGATCAGCCCCAGCATTTT. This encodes CASSSQVDQPQHF.

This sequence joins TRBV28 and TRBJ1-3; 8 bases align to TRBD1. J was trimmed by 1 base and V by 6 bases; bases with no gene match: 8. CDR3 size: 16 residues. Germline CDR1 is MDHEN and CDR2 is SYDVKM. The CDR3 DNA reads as TGTGCCAGCAGCCCTCCCAGGGGGCATTCTGGAAACACCATATATTTT. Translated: CASSPPRGHSGNTIYF.

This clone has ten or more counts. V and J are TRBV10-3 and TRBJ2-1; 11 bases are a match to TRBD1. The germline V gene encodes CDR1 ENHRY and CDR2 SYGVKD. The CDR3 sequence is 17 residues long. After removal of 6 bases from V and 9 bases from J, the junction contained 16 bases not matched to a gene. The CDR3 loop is CAISSWTGGEDRVEQFF. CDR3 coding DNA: TGTGCCATCAGCAGTTGGACAGGGGGCGAGGATAGGGTTGAGCAGTTCTTC.

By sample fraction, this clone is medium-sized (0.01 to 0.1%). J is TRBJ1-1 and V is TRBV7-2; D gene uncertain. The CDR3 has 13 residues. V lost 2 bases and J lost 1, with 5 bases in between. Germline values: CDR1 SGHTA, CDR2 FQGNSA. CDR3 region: CASSLQTNTEAFF. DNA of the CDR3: TGTGCCAGCAGCTTACAGACGAACACTGAAGCTTTCTTT.

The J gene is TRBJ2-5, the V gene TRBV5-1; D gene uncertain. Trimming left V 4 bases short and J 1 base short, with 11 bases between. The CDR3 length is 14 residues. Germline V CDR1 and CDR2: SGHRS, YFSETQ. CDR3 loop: CASSHSSGQETQYF. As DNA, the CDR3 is TGCGCCAGCAGCCATAGCTCGGGCCAAGAGACCCAGTACTTC.

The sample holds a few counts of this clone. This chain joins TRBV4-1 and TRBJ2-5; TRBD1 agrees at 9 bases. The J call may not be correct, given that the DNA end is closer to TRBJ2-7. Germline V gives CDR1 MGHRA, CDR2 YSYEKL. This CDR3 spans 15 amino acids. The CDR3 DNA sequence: TGCGCCAGCAGCCACTCCGGGACAGGGAATTACGAGCAGTACTTC. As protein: CASSHSGTGNYEQYF.

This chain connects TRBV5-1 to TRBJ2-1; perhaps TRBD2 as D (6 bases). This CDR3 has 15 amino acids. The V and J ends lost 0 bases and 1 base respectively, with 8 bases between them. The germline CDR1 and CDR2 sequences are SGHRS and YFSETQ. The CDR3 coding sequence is TGCGCCAGCAGCTTGGCCGGGAGTTCCTACAATGAGCAGTTCTTC. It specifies CASSLAGSSYNEQFF.

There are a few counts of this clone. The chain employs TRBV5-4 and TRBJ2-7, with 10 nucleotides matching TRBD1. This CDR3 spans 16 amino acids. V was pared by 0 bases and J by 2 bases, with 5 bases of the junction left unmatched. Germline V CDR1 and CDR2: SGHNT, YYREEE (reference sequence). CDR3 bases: TGTGCCAGCAGCTTGGGTTTTGGACAGGGGGCCTACGAGCAGTACTTC. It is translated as CASSLGFGQGAYEQYF.

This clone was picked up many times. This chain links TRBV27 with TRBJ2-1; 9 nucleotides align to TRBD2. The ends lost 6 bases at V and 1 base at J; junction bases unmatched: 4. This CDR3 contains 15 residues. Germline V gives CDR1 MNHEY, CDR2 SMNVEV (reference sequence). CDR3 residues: CASRDSGGSYNEQFF. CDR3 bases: TGTGCCAGCAGGGATAGCGGGGGTTCCTACAATGAGCAGTTCTTC.

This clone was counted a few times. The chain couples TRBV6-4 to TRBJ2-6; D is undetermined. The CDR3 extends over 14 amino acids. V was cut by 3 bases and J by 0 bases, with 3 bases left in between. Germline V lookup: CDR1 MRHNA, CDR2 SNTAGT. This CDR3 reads CASSEDSGANVLTF. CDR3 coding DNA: TGTGCCAGCAGTGAAGACTCTGGGGCCAACGTCCTGACTTTC.

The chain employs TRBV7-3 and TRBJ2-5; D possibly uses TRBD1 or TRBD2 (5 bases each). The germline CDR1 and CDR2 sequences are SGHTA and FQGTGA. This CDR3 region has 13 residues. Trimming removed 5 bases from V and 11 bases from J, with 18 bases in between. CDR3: CASSRADRGEQYF. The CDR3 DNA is TGTGCCAGCAGCCGGGCCGATAGAGGGGAGCAGTACTTC.